This T cell receptor (beta chain) was captured by sequencing in a study of control samples from healthy donors and cancer patients. This clone has only one observation. Trimming shortened V by 1 base and J by 2 bases, and 8 bases separated the two germline ends. The CDR3 has 14 residues. Germline V gene lookup returns CDR1 LNHNV and CDR2 YYDKDF (reference sequence). The data were produced by immunoSEQ multiplex PCR, yet TCRdb's version contains in-frame clones alone and is incomplete. The sample has more than 60,000 clones, around 87% seen once. Sequencing used PBMCs. The sequence was collected from a man aged 55 to 69 with colorectal cancer. The chain links TRBV15 to TRBJ1-2; D is unclear. Written as DNA, the CDR3 is TGTGCCACCAGCAGAGCGAGCCGAAACTATGGCTACACCTTC. Its translation is CATSRASRNYGYTF.